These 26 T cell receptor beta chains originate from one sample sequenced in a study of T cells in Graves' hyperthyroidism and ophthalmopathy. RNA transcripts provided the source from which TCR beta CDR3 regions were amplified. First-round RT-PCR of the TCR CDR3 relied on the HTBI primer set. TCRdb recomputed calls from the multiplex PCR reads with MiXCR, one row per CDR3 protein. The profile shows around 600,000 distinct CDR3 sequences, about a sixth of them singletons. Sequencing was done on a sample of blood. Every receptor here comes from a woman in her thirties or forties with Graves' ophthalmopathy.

The CDR3 reads CASSRQGYDYGYTF. The CDR3 nucleotides are TGTGCCAGCAGTCGTCAGGGATATGACTATGGCTACACCTTC. This sequence joins TRBV6-1 and TRBJ1-2, with D possibly TRBD1 on 5 matching bases. V lost 5 bases and J lost 3, with 13 bases in between. This CDR3 is built from 14 residues. The germline gives CDR1 MNHNS, CDR2 SASEGT.

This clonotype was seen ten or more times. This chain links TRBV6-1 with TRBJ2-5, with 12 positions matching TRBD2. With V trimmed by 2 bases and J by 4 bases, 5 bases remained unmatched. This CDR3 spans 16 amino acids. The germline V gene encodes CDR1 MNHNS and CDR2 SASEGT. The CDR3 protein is CASSESVLAGGETQYF. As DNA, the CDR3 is TGTGCCAGCAGTGAATCGGTACTAGCGGGAGGAGAGACCCAGTACTTC.

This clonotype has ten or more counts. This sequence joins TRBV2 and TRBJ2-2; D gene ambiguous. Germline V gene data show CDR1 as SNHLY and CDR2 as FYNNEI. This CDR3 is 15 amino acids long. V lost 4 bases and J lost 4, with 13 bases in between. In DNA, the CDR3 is TGTGCCAGCAGTGGAGTCGTTATTGGCACCGGGGAGCTGTTTTTT. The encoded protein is CASSGVVIGTGELFF.

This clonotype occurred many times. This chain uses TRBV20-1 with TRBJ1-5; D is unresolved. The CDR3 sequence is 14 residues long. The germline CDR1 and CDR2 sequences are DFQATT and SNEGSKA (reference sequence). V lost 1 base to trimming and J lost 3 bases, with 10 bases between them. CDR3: CSARGGRNNQPQHF. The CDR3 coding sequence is TGCAGTGCTAGAGGAGGACGGAACAATCAGCCCCAGCATTTT.

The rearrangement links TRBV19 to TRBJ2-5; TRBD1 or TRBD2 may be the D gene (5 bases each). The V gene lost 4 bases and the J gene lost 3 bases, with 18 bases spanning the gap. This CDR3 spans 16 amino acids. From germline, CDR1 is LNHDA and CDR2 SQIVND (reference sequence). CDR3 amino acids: CASSTDASGTKETQYF. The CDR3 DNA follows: TGTGCCAGTAGTACCGACGCTAGTGGGACCAAAGAGACCCAGTACTTC.

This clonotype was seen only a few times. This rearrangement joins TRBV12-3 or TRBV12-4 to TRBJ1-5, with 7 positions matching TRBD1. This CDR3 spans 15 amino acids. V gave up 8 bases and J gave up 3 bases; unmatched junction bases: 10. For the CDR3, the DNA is TGTGCCAGCTCGCGCGACAGGGCCCCCAATCAGCCCCAGCATTTT. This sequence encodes CASSRDRAPNQPQHF.

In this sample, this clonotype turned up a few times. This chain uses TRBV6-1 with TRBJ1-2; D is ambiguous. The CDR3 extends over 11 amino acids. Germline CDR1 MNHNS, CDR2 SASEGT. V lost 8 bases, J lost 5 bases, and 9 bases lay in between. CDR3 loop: CASGSLYGYTF. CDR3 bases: TGTGCCAGCGGGAGTCTATATGGCTACACCTTC.

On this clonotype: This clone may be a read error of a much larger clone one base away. The CDR3 DNA reads as TGTGCCAGCGGGACAGAGAATGGAAAACTGTTTTTT. Residues: CASGTENGKLFF. The rearrangement uses TRBV2 and TRBJ1-4; 7 nucleotides match TRBD1. There are 12 residues in the CDR3. Germline V lookup: CDR1 SNHLY, CDR2 FYNNEI.

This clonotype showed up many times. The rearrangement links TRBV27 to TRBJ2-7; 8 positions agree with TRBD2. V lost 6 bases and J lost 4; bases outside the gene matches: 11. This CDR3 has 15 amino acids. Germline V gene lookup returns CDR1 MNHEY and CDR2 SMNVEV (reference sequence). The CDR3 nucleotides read TGTGCCAGCAGGAACGCCGGGACTAGAGCATACGAGCAGTACTTC. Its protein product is CASRNAGTRAYEQYF.

The CDR3 bases are TGTGCCAGCACAGGACTAGCGGGAATAGGCGAGCAGTACTTC. This sequence encodes CASTGLAGIGEQYF. The chain links TRBV28 to TRBJ2-7; 12 bases map to TRBD2. J was trimmed by 6 bases and V by 7 bases; bases with no gene match: 7. The CDR3 is made up of 14 amino acids. The V gene's germline CDR1 is MDHEN and CDR2 SYDVKM.

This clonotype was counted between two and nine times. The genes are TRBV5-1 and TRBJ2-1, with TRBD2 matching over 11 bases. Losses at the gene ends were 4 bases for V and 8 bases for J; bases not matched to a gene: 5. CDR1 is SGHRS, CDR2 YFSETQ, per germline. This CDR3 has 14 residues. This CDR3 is CASSITSGSHEQFF. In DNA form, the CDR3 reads TGCGCCAGCAGCATAACTAGCGGGAGCCATGAGCAGTTCTTC.

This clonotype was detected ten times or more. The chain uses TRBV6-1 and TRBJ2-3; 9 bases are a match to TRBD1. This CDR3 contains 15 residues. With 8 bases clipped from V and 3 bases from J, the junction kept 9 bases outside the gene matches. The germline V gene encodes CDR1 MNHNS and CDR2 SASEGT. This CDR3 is CASPWTGEWTDTQYF. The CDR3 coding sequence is TGTGCCAGCCCCTGGACAGGGGAGTGGACAGATACGCAGTATTTT.

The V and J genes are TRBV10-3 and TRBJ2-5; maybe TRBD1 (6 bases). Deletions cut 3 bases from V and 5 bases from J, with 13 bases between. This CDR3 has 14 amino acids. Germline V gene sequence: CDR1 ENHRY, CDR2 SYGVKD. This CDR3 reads CAISDGTIMETQYF. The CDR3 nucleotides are TGTGCCATCAGTGACGGGACAATTATGGAGACCCAGTACTTC.

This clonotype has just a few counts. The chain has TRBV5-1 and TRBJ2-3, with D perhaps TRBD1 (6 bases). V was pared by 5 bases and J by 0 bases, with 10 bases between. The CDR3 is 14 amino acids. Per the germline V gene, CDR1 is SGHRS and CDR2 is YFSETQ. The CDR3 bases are TGCGCCAGCAGTCGGGACACCAGCACAGATACGCAGTATTTT. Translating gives CASSRDTSTDTQYF.

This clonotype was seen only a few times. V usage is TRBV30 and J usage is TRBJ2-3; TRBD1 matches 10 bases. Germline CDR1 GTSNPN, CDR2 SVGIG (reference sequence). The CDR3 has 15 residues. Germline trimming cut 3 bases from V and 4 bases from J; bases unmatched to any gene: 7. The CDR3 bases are TGTGCCTGGAGCCCGGGGACAGGGGACGCAGATACGCAGTATTTT. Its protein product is CAWSPGTGDADTQYF.

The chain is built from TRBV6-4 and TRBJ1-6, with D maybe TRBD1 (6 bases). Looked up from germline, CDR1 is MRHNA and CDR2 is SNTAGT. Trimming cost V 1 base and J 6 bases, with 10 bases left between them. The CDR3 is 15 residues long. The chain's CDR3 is CASSDFGGSNSPLHF. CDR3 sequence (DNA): TGTGCCAGCAGTGACTTCGGGGGCTCTAATTCACCCCTCCACTTT.

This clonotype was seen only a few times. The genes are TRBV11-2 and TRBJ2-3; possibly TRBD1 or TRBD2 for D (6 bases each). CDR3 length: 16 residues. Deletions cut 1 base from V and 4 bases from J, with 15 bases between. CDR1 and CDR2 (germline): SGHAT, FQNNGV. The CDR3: CASSLVAGGAADTQYF. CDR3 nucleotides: TGTGCCAGCAGCTTAGTAGCCGGGGGCGCCGCAGATACGCAGTATTTT.

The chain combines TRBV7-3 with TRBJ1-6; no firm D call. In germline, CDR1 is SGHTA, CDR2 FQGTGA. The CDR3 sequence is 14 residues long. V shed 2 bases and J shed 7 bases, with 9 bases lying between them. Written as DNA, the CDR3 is TGTGCCAGCAGCTTAGCAGGCGAAAATTCACCCCTCCACTTT. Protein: CASSLAGENSPLHF.

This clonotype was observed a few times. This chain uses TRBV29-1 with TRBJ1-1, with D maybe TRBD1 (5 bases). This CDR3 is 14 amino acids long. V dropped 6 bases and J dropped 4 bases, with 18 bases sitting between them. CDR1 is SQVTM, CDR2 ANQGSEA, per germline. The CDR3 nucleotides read TGCAGCGTAGATTCCATCCGGGACGGCACTGAAGCTTTCTTT. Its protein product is CSVDSIRDGTEAFF.

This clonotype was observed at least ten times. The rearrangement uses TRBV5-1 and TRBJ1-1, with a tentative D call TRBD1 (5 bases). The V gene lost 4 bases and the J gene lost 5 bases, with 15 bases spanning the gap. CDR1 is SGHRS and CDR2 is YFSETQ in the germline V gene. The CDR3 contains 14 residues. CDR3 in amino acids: CASSARVAGTEAFF. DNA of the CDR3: TGCGCCAGCAGCGCCAGGGTGGCTGGGACTGAAGCTTTCTTT.

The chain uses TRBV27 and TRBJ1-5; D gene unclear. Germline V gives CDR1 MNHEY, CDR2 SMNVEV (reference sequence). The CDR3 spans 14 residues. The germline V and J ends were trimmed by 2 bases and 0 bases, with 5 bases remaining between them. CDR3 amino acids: CASSLRRSNQPQHF. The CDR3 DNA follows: TGTGCCAGCAGTTTACGACGTAGCAATCAGCCCCAGCATTTT.

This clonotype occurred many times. The CDR3 DNA reads TGTGCCACCAGTGAAGGGGTGACTAGCGGGATCTACAATGAGCAGTTCTTC. Protein sequence: CATSEGVTSGIYNEQFF. The chain uses TRBV24-1 and TRBJ2-1; 11 bases line up with TRBD2. Unmatched junction bases numbered 7, after V lost 4 bases and J lost 3 bases. The CDR3 covers 17 residues. Germline values: CDR1 KGHDR, CDR2 SFDVKD.

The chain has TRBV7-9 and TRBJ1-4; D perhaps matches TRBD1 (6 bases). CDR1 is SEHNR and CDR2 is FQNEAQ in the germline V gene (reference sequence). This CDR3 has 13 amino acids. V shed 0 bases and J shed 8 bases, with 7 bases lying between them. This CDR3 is CASSLAQGEKLFF. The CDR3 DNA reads TGTGCCAGCAGCTTAGCCCAGGGGGAAAAACTGTTTTTT.

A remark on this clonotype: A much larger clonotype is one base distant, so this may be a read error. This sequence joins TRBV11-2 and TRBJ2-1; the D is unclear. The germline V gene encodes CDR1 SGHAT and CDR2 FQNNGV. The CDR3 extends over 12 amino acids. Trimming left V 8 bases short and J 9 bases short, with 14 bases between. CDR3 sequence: CASGRTRSEQFF. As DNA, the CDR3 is TGTGCCAGCGGCCGGACCCGGAGTGAGCAGTTCTTC.

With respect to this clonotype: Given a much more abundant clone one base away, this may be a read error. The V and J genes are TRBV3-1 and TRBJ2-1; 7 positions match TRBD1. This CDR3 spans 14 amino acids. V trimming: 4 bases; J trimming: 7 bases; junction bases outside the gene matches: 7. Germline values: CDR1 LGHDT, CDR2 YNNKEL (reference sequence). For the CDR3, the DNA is TGTGCCAGCAGCCGACAGGGAAGGAATAATGAGCAGTTCTTC. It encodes CASSRQGRNNEQFF.

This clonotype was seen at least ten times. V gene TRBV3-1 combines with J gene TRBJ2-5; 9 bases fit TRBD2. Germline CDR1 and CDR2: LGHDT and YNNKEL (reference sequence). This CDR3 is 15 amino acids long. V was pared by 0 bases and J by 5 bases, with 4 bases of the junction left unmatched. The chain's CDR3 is CASSQEAGGFETQYF. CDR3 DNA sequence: TGTGCCAGCAGCCAAGAAGCGGGAGGTTTTGAGACCCAGTACTTC.